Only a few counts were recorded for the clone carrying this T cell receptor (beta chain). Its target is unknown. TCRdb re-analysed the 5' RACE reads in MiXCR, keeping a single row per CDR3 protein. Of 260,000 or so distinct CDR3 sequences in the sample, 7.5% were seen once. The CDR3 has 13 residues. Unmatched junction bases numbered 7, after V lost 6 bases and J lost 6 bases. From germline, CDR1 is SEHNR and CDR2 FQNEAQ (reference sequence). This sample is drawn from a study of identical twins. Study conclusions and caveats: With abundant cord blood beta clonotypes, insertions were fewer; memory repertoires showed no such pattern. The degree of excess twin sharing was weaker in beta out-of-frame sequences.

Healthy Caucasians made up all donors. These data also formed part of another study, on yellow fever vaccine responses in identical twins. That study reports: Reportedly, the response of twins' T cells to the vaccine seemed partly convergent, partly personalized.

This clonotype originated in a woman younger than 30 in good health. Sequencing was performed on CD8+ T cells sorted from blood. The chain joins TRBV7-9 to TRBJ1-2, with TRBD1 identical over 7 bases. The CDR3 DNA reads TGTGCCAGCAGACCGGGACAGCCAGATGGCTACACCTTC. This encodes CASRPGQPDGYTF.